This TCR beta chain was documented in a study of cytomegalovirus exposure and HLA in healthy donors. Study-wide results and limits: According to an earlier analysis, most TCR beta V segments yielded productive rearrangements about 87% or about 30% of the time.

The CDR3 loop spans 17 amino acids. Per the germline V gene, CDR1 is SGHNT and CDR2 is YYREEE (reference sequence). The ends lost 4 bases at V and 0 bases at J; junction bases unmatched: 11. The PCR used 60 Vbeta and 13 Jbeta primers. Assay: immunoSEQ multiplex PCR; the TCRdb copy retains only in-frame clones and omits some. The listing records 200,000 or so clones. To note about this clone: The target antigen is unknown.

This sequence originates from a girl between 2 and 10 years old in good health and CMV-seropositive. The sequencing input was PBMCs. V and J are TRBV5-4 and TRBJ1-2; 8 bases are shared with TRBD1. CDR3 amino acids: CASSLPHGTGTNYGYTF. The CDR3 DNA reads TGTGCCAGCAGCCTGCCCCACGGGACAGGAACTAACTATGGCTACACCTTC. The full variable domain, in which reference TRBV5-4 and TRBJ1-2 provide the parts outside the CDR3, is ETGVTQSPTHLIKTRGQQVTLRCSSQSGHNTVSWYQQALGQGPQFIFQYYREEENGRGNFPPRFSGLQFPNYSSELNVNALELDDSALYLCASSLPHGTGTNYGYTFGSGTRLTVV.